The present TCR beta chain was sequenced within a study of blood T cell repertoires in COVID-19. The CDR3 is 15 residues long. Germline V lookup: CDR1 MNHEY, CDR2 SMNVEV (reference sequence). V was trimmed by 1 base and J by 4 bases, leaving 13 bases between them. Some clones are missing from TCRdb's copy, which holds only in-frame ones; the method was immunoSEQ multiplex PCR. The profile shows under 300,000 clones, around 84% of them singletons. This chain joins TRBV27 and TRBJ1-2; no clear D gene. The clonotype originates from a woman aged 18-30 years with acute or convalescent COVID-19. Sequencing input: peripheral blood. CDR3 amino acids: CASSLFAGDRYGYTF. The CDR3 nucleotides are TGTGCCAGCAGTTTATTTGCCGGGGATCGCTATGGCTACACCTTC.